This T cell receptor (beta chain) derives from a study of T cell responses to AZD1222 COVID-19 vaccine. Whole-study results and caveats: Without day 14 samples, only post-peak T cell repertoires were studied. Of spike-specific TCRs, nearly half reportedly target regions left unmutated in variants. With dominance at 160-218 and 743-854, vaccine-associated CD4 TCRs spanned spike. The breadth and depth of Spike-specific TCRs increased once two AZD1222 doses had been given.

Here immunoSEQ multiplex PCR was the method, and the copy in TCRdb shows in-frame clones only, minus some. The sample lists more than 100,000 clones, approximately 90% occurring once. Concerning this clone: Its specificity is unknown.

There are 15 residues in the CDR3. The V gene lost 7 bases and the J gene lost 0 bases, with 13 bases spanning the gap. Per the germline V gene, CDR1 is SNHLY and CDR2 is FYNNEI. The chain carries TRBV2 and TRBJ2-1; unclear D gene. The TCR originated in an adult in good health. This material consisted of peripheral blood, taken on day 0 of AZD1222 vaccination. The CDR3 DNA is TGTGCCAGCAAGCCGAGACAAATCTCCTACAATGAGCAGTTCTTC. Protein sequence: CASKPRQISYNEQFF.